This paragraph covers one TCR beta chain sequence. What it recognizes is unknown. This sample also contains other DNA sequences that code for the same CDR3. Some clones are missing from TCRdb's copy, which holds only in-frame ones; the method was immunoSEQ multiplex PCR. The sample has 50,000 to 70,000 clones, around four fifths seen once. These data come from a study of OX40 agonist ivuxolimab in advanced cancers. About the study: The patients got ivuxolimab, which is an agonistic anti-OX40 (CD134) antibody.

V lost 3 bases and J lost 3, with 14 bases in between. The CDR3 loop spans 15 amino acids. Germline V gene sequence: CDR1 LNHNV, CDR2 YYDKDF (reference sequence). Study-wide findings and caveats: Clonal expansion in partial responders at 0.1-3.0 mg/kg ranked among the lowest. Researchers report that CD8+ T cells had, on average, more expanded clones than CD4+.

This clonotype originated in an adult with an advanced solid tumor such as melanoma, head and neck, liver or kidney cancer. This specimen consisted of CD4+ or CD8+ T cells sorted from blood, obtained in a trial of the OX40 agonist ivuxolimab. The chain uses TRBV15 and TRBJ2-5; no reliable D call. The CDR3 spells CATSRDNGGEETQYF. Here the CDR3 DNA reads TGTGCCACCAGCAGGGATAACGGTGGGGAAGAGACCCAGTACTTC.